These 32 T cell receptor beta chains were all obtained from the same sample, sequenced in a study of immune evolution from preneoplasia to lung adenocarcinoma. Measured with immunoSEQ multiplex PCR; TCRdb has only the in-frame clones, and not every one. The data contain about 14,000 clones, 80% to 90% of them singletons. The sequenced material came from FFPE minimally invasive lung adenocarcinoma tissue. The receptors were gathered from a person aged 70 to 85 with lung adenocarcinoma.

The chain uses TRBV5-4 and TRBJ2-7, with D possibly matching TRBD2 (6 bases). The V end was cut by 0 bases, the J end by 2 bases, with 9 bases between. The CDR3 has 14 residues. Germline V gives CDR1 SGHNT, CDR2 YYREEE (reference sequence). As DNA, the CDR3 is TGTGCCAGCAGCTTGGAGGCTAGCGCCTACGAGCAGTACTTC. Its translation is CASSLEASAYEQYF.

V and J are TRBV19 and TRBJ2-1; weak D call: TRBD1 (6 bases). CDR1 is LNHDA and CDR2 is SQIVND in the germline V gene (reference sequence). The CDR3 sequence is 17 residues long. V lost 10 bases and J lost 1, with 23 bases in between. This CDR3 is CATSLLGTTRSYNEQFF. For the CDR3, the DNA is TGTGCCACCTCACTGCTAGGGACAACCCGGTCCTACAATGAGCAGTTCTTC.

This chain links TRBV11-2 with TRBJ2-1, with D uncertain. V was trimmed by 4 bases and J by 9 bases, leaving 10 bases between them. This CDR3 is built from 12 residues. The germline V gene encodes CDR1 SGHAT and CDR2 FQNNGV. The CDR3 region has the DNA TGTGCCAGCAGCTCCAGTGGCCTTGAGCAGTTCTTC. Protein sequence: CASSSSGLEQFF.

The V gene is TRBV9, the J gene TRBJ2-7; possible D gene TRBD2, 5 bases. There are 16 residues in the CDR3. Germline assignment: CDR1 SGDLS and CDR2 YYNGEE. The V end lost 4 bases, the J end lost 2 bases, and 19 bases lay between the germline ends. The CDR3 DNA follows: TGTGCCAGCAGCCCTACTCCGGGAAGAGGGACCTACGAGCAGTACTTC. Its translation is CASSPTPGRGTYEQYF.

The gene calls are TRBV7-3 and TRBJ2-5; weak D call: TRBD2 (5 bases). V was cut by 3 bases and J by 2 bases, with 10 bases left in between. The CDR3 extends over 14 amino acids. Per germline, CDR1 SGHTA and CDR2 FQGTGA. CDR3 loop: CASSLSGRQETQYF. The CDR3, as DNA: TGTGCCAGCAGCTTGAGTGGGAGACAAGAGACCCAGTACTTC.

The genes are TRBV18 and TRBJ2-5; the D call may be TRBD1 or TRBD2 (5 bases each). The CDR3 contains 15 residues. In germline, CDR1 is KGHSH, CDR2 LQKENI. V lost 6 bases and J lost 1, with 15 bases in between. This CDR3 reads CASSPGPPLQETQYF. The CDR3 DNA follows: TGTGCCAGCTCGCCGGGGCCGCCCCTCCAAGAGACCCAGTACTTC.

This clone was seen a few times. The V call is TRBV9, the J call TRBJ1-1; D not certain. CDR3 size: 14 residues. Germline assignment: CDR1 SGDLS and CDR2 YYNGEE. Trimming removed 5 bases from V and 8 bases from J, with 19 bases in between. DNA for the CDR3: TGTGCCAGCAGTCCCCTCCCCTCGACGGGGGAAGCTTTCTTT. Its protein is CASSPLPSTGEAFF. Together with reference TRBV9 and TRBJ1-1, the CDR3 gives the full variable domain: DSGVTQTPKHLITATGQRVTLRCSPRSGDLSVYWYQQSLDQGLQFLIQYYNGEERAKGNILERFSAQQFPDLHSELNLSSLELGDSALYFCASSPLPSTGEAFFGQGTRLTVV.

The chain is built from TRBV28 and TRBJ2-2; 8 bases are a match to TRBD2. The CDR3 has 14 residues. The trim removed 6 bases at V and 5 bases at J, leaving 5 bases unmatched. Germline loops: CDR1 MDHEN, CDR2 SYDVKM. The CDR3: CASRAGEGTGELFF. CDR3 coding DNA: TGTGCCAGCAGAGCGGGAGAGGGAACCGGGGAGCTGTTTTTT.

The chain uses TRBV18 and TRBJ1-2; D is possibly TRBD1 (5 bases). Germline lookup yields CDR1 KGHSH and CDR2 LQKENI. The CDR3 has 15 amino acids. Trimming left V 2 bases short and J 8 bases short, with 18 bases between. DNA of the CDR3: TGTGCCAGCTCACCAAACCGGGACCCCCAAGGGGGCTACACCTTC. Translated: CASSPNRDPQGGYTF. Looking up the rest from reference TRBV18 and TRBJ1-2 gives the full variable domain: NAGVMQNPRHLVRRRGQEARLRCSPMKGHSHVYWYRQLPEEGLKFMVYLQKENIIDESGMPKERFSAEFPKEGPSILRIQQVVRGDSAAYFCASSPNRDPQGGYTFGSGTRLTVV.

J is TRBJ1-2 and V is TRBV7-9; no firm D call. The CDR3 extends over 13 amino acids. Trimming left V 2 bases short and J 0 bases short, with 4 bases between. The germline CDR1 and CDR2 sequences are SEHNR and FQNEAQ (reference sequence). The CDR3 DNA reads TGTGCCAGCAGCTTACGAACTAACTATGGCTACACCTTC. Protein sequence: CASSLRTNYGYTF. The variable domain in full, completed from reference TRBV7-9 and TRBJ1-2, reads DTGVSQNPRHKITKRGQNVTFRCDPISEHNRLYWYRQTLGQGPEFLTYFQNEAQLEKSRLLSDRFSAERPKGSFSTLEIQRTEQGDSAMYLCASSLRTNYGYTFGSGTRLTVV.

CDR3 protein: CASSLNGGRPQHF. In nucleotides, the CDR3 is TGTGCCAGCAGTTTGAACGGGGGCCGGCCCCAGCATTTT. J is TRBJ1-5 and V is TRBV28, with TRBD1 as a possible D gene (6 bases). The germline V gene has CDR1 MDHEN and CDR2 SYDVKM. The CDR3 is 13 residues long. Trimming took off 3 bases at V and 9 bases at J, with 12 bases between the two ends.

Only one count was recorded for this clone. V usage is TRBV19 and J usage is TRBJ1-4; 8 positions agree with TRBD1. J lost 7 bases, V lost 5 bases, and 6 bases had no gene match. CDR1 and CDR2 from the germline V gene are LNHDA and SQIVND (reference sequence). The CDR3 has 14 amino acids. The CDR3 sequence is CASSAGQESEKLFF. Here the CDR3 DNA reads TGTGCCAGTAGTGCGGGACAGGAAAGTGAAAAACTGTTTTTT. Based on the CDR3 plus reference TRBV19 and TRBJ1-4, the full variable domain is DGGITQSPKYLFRKEGQNVTLSCEQNLNHDAMYWYRQDPGQGLRLIYYSQIVNDFQKGDIAEGYSVSREKKESFPLTVTSAQKNPTAFYLCASSAGQESEKLFFGSGTQLSVL.

The CDR3 DNA is TGTGCCAGCAGCTGGGGACAGCTAAAGGGATACGAGCAGTACTTC. Its protein is CASSWGQLKGYEQYF. The chain carries TRBV5-6 and TRBJ2-7, with 7 positions matching TRBD1. The CDR3 covers 15 residues. Per the germline V gene, CDR1 is SGHDT and CDR2 is YYEEEE. V gave up 3 bases and J gave up 4 bases; unmatched junction bases: 10.

In nucleotides, the CDR3 is TGTGCCAGCAGCCTATGGGACGGAGGGGCAGCTAACTATGGCTACACCTTC. It yields the protein CASSLWDGGAANYGYTF. This chain joins TRBV9 and TRBJ1-2, with D perhaps TRBD1 (5 bases). The V gene's germline CDR1 is SGDLS and CDR2 YYNGEE. V gave up 4 bases and J gave up 0 bases, with 19 bases separating them. The CDR3 runs 17 residues.

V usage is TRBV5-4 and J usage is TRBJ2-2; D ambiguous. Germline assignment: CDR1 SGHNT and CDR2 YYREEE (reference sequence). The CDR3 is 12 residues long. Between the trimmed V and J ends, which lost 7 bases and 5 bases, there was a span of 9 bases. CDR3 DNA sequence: TGTGCCAGCTCCACTGAGACCGGGGAGCTGTTTTTT. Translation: CASSTETGELFF.

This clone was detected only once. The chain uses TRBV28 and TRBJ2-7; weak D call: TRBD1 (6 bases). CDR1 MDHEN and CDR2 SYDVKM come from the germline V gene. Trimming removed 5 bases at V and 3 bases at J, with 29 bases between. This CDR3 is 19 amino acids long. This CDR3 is CASSASPIFFLDRFYEQYF. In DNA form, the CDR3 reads TGTGCCAGCAGTGCGTCGCCAATATTCTTTTTGGACAGATTCTACGAGCAGTACTTC.

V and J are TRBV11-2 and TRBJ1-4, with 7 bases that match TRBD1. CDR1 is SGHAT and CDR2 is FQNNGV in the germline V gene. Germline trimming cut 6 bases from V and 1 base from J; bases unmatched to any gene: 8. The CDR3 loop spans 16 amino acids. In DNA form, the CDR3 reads TGTGCCAGCAGTTGGGGACAGCGTGTAACTAATGAAAAACTGTTTTTT. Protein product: CASSWGQRVTNEKLFF.

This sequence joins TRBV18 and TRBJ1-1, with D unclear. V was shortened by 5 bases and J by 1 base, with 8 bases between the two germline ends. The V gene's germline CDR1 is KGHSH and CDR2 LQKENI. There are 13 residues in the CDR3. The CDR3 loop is CASSITENTEAFF. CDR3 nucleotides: TGTGCCAGCTCAATCACAGAGAACACTGAAGCTTTCTTT.

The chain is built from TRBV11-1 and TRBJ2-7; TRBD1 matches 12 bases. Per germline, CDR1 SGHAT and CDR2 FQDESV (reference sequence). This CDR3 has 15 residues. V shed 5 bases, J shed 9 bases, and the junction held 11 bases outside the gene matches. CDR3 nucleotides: TGTGCCAGCAGCCTTGATCCGGGACAGGGGGCGGTGCAGTACTTC. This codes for CASSLDPGQGAVQYF.

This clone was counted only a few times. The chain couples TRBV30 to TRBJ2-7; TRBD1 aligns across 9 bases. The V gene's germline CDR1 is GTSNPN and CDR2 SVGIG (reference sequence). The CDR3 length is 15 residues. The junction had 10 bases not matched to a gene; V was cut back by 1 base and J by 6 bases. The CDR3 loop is CAWSDTGQGEVEQYF. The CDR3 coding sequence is TGTGCCTGGAGTGACACGGGACAGGGAGAGGTCGAGCAGTACTTC. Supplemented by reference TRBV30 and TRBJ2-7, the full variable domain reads SQTIHQWPATLVQPVGSPLSLECTVEGTSNPNLYWYRQAAGRGLQLLFYSVGIGQISSEVPQNLSASRPQDRQFILSSKKLLLSDSGFYLCAWSDTGQGEVEQYFGPGTRLTVT.

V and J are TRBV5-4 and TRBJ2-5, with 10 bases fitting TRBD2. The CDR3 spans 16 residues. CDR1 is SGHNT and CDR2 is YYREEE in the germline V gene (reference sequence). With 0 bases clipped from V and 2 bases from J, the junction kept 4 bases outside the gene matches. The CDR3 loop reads CASSLGLTSGQETQYF. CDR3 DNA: TGTGCCAGCAGCTTGGGGCTGACTAGCGGGCAAGAGACCCAGTACTTC.

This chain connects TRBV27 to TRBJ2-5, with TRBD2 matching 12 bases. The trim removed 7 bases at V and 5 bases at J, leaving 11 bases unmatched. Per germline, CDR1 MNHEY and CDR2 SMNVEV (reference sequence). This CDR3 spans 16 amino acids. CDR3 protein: CASTPSLAGGWETQYF. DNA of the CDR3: TGTGCCAGCACCCCTTCACTAGCGGGGGGATGGGAGACCCAGTACTTC.

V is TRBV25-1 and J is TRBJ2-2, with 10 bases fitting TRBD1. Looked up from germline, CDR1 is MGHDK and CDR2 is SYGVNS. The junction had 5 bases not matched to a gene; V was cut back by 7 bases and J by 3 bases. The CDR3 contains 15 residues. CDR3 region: CASIPGTGDTGELFF. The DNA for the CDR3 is TGTGCCAGCATTCCGGGGACAGGGGACACCGGGGAGCTGTTTTTT.

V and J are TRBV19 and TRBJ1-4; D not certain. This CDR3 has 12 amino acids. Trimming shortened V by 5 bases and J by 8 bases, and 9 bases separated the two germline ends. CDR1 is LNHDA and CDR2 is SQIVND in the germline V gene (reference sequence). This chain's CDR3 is CASSLADEKLFF. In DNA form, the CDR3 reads TGTGCCAGTAGTCTTGCGGACGAAAAACTGTTTTTT.

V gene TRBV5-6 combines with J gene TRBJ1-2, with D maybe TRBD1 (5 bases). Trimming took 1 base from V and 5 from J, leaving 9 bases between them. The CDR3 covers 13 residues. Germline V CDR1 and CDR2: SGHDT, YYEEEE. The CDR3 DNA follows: TGTGCCAGCAGCTTGCAGGGACGATATGGCTACACCTTC. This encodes CASSLQGRYGYTF.

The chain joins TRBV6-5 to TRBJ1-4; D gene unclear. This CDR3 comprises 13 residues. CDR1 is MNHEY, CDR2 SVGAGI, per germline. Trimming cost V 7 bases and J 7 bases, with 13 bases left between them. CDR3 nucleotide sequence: TGTGCCAGCACTTTTGGATTCGGTGAAAAACTGTTTTTT. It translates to CASTFGFGEKLFF.

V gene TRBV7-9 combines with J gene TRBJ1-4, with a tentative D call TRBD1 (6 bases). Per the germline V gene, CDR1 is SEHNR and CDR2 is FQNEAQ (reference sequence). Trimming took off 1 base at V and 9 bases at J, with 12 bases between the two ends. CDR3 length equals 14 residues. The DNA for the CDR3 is TGTGCCAGCAGCTTAGTAGGGGACAATCAAAAACTGTTTTTT. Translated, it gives CASSLVGDNQKLFF.

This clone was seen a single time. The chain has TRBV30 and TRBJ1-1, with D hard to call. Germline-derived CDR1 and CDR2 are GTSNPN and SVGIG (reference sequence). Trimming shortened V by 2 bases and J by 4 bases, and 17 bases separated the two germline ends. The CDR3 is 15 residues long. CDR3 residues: CAWSTGLGEGTEAFF. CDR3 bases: TGTGCCTGGAGTACGGGCCTCGGGGAGGGCACTGAAGCTTTCTTT. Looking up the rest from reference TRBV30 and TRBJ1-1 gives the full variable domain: SQTIHQWPATLVQPVGSPLSLECTVEGTSNPNLYWYRQAAGRGLQLLFYSVGIGQISSEVPQNLSASRPQDRQFILSSKKLLLSDSGFYLCAWSTGLGEGTEAFFGQGTRLTVV.

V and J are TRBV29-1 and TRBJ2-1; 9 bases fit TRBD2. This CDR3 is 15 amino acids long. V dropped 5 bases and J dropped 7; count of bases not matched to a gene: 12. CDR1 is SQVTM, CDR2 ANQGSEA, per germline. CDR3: CSVKVVAGVRNEQFF. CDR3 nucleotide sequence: TGCAGCGTTAAAGTGGTAGCGGGGGTGAGGAATGAGCAGTTCTTC.

The CDR3 is CAWRGLRTEAFF. The DNA of the CDR3 is TGTGCCTGGAGGGGGCTCAGGACTGAAGCTTTCTTT. The J gene is TRBJ1-1, the V gene TRBV30; D perhaps matches TRBD1 (5 bases). The CDR3 is 12 residues long. CDR1 GTSNPN and CDR2 SVGIG come from the germline V gene (reference sequence). Trimming took 3 bases from V and 5 from J, leaving 10 bases between them. The entire variable domain, with the rest obtained from reference TRBV30 and TRBJ1-1, is as follows: SQTIHQWPATLVQPVGSPLSLECTVEGTSNPNLYWYRQAAGRGLQLLFYSVGIGQISSEVPQNLSASRPQDRQFILSSKKLLLSDSGFYLCAWRGLRTEAFFGQGTRLTVV.

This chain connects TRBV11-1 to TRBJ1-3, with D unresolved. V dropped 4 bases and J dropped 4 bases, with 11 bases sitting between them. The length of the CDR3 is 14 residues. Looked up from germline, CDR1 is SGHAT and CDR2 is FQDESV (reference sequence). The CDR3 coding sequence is TGTGCCAGCAGCTCCCAAACATCAGGAAACACCATATATTTT. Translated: CASSSQTSGNTIYF.

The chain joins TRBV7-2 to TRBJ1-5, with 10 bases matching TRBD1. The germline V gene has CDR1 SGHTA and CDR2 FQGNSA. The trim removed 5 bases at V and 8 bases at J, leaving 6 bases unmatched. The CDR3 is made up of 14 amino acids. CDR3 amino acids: CASSRYGQGEPQHF. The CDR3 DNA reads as TGTGCCAGCAGCCGCTACGGACAGGGGGAGCCCCAGCATTTT. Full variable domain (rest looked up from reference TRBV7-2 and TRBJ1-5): GAGVSQSPSNKVTEKGKDVELRCDPISGHTALYWYRQSLGQGLEFLIYFQGNSAPDKSGLPSDRFSAERTGGSVSTLTIQRTQQEDSAVYLCASSRYGQGEPQHFGDGTRLSIL.